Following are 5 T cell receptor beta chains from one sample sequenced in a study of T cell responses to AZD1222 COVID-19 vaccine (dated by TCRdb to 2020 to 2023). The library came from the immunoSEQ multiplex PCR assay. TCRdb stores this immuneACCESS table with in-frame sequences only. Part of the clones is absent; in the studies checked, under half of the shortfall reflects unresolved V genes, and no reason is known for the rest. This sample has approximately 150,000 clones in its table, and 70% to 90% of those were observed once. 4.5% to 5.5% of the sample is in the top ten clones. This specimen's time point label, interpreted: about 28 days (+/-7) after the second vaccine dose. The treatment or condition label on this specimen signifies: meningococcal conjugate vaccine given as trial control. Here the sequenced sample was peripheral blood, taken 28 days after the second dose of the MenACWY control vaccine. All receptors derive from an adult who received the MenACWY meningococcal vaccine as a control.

CDR3 sequence: CASSPGRGYEQYF. The CDR3 bases are TGTGCCAGCAGCCCGGGACGGGGCTACGAGCAGTACTTC. This chain joins TRBV12-3 or TRBV12-4 and TRBJ2-7, with D possibly called TRBD1 or TRBD2 (5 bases each). The CDR3 has 13 residues. Trimming stripped 6 bases from V and 3 bases from J, with 12 bases between.

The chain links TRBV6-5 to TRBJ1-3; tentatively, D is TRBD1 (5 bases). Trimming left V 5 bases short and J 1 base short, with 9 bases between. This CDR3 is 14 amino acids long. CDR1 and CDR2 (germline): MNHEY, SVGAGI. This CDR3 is CASSKGLSGNTIYF. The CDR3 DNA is TGTGCCAGCAGTAAGGGACTTTCTGGAAACACCATATATTTT.

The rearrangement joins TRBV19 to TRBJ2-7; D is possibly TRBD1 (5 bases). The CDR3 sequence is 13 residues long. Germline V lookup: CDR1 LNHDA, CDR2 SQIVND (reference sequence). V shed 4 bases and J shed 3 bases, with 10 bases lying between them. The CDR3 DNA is TGTGCCAGTAGTACCCAGGGTGGCTACGAGCAGTACTTC. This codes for CASSTQGGYEQYF.

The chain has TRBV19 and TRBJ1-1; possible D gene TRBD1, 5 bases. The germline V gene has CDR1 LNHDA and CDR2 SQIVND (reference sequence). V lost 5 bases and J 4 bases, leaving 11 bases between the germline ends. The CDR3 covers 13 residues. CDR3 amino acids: CASSSGRGTEAFF. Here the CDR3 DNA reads TGTGCCAGTAGTTCAGGGAGAGGCACTGAAGCTTTCTTT.

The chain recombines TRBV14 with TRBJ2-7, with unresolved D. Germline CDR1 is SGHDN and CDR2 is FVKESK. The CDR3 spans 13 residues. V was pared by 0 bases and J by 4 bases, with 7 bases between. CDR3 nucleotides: TGTGCCAGCAGCCAAGATCCTAGGTACGAGCAGTACTTC. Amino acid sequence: CASSQDPRYEQYF.